A selection of T cell receptor beta chains follows, all from one sample in a study of T-cell reconstitution after alpha-beta-depleted transplantation in children. TCRdb fed the PCR reads into MiXCR, producing one record per CDR3 protein. Of about 240,000 distinct CDR3 sequences listed, more than 20% are singletons. Sequences were derived from PBMCs, sampled before TCRalphabeta/CD19-depleted stem cell transplant. Receptors were obtained from a girl aged 2-10 years with Fanconi anemia, due to receive a stem cell transplant. Both conserved end residues are part of each CDR3. D genes are given only for firm matches. A row's size may be missing; if present it is once, few, many or a size class.

length	D	size	V	J	DNA	CDR3
15	TRBD1	once	TRBV18	TRBJ1-5	TGTGCCAGCTCACCACGGGGACAGACCAATCAGCCCCAGCATTTT	CASSPRGQTNQPQHF
16	.	.	TRBV5-1	TRBJ2-3	TGCGCCAGCAGCTTGAGGTCGGGACGCCCCACAGATACGCAGTATTTT	CASSLRSGRPTDTQYF
18	TRBD2	many	TRBV4-2	TRBJ2-4	TGTGCCAGCAGCCAAGATGCAGTTAGCGGGGGGGAAGTGAACATTCAGTACTTC	CASSQDAVSGGEVNIQYF
16	TRBD1	.	TRBV12-5	TRBJ2-7	TGTGCTAGTGGTTTTTCACCCGGGACAGGGGATTACGAGCAGTACTTC	CASGFSPGTGDYEQYF
12	TRBD2	.	TRBV2	TRBJ2-1	TGTGCTCCAGAATCCCCAGCGGGAGAGCAGTTCTTC	CAPESPAGEQFF
17	.	.	TRBV7-8	TRBJ1-4	TGTGCCAGCAGCCGAGACAGGCCATCTGCAACTAATGAAAAACTGTTTTTT	CASSRDRPSATNEKLFF
13	.	many	TRBV5-6	TRBJ2-7	TGTGCCAGCAGCTACGGACAGTCCTACGAGCAGTACTTC	CASSYGQSYEQYF
14	.	many	TRBV25-1	TRBJ1-2	TGTGCCAGCAGTCCACCCGGCCTCCGCTATGGCTACACCTTC	CASSPPGLRYGYTF
12	.	many	TRBV12-3/TRBV12-4	TRBJ2-2	TGTGCCAGCAGGAGGGGGGCCGGGGAGCTGTTTTTT	CASRRGAGELFF
15	.	few	TRBV20-1	TRBJ1-1	TGCAGTGCTAGAGATCTCGGGCACGTGAACACTGAAGCTTTCTTT	CSARDLGHVNTEAFF
13	.	few	TRBV29-1	TRBJ1-1	TGCAGCGGGGAAGGGAATAGGAACACTGAAGCTTTCTTT	CSGEGNRNTEAFF
17	TRBD2	few	TRBV7-9	TRBJ2-1	TGTGCCAGCAGCCCGACTAGCGGGAGGAAAAACTACAATGAGCAGTTCTTC	CASSPTSGRKNYNEQFF
13	.	many	TRBV12-3/TRBV12-4	TRBJ1-1	TGTGCCAGCCGGGGGCGCGGGAACACTGAAGCTTTCTTT	CASRGRGNTEAFF
17	TRBD2	many	TRBV5-1	TRBJ2-3	TGCGCCAGCAGCAAGGGACTAGCGGGAGGGCCGGCAGATACGCAGTATTTT	CASSKGLAGGPADTQYF
15	TRBD2	.	TRBV20-1	TRBJ2-4	TGCAGTGCTTCCCTGACTAGCGGGATGTTGGGCATTCAGTACTTC	CSASLTSGMLGIQYF
13	.	many	TRBV29-1	TRBJ1-1	TGCAGCGCCCTGCAGGGGATCAACACTGAAGCTTTCTTT	CSALQGINTEAFF
11	.	.	TRBV5-1	TRBJ2-1	TGCGCCAGCAGCTTGGCCCGCGAGCAGTTCTTC	CASSLAREQFF
14	.	few	TRBV20-1	TRBJ1-6	TGCAGTGCTAGCCGGGGTCCTTATAATTCACCCCTCCACTTT	CSASRGPYNSPLHF
13	.	many	TRBV29-1	TRBJ2-1	TGCAGCGCACACGGCTTCCAGTACAATGAGCAGTTCTTC	CSAHGFQYNEQFF
14	.	.	TRBV10-2	TRBJ2-7	TGCGCCAGCAGTGAAGGGTCCTATTCGGTCGAGCAGTACTTC	CASSEGSYSVEQYF
11	.	few	TRBV20-1	TRBJ1-2	TGCACCCTTAGAGGGGGGGTTGGCTACACCTTC	CTLRGGVGYTF
15	TRBD1	many	TRBV20-1	TRBJ2-7	TGCAGTGCTAGAGAAAGGGGGCTAGCCGACTACGAGCAGTACTTC	CSARERGLADYEQYF
20	TRBD2	.	TRBV19	TRBJ2-3	TGTGCCAGTAGTTCTAGGACTAGCGGGAGATCGGTTGGTGGCACAGATACGCAGTATTTT	CASSSRTSGRSVGGTDTQYF
15	TRBD1	.	TRBV4-2	TRBJ2-1	TGTGCCAGCAGCCGTACAGGGGGCTTGACCAATGAGCAGTTCTTC	CASSRTGGLTNEQFF
17	TRBD1	many	TRBV12-3/TRBV12-4	TRBJ2-3	TGTGCCAGCAGTTCATGGGGGACAGGTTTTAGCACAGATACGCAGTATTTT	CASSSWGTGFSTDTQYF
13	TRBD1	.	TRBV29-1	TRBJ1-2	TGCAGCGTTGACGGGACAGGGGGCTTTGGCTACACCTTC	CSVDGTGGFGYTF
15	.	many	TRBV4-1	TRBJ2-5	TGCGCCAGCAGCCAAAAAGGGGCTAAGAAGGAGACCCAGTACTTC	CASSQKGAKKETQYF
19	TRBD1	many	TRBV10-3	TRBJ2-6	TGTGCCATCAGTGACCCGGGACAGAAAGACTACTCTGGGGCCAACGTCCTGACTTTC	CAISDPGQKDYSGANVLTF
13	.	.	TRBV12-3/TRBV12-4	TRBJ1-5	TGTGCCAGCAGTCCCGACAGGTTTCAGCCCCAGCATTTT	CASSPDRFQPQHF
16	.	.	TRBV7-9	TRBJ2-5	TGTGCCAGCAGCCTTGACAGGTTCGCGGGCGGAGAGACCCAGTACTTC	CASSLDRFAGGETQYF
12	.	.	TRBV29-1	TRBJ1-1	TGCAGCGTTGACCCACGGGAGACTGAAGCTTTCTTT	CSVDPRETEAFF
12	TRBD1	.	TRBV6-6	TRBJ2-4	TGTGCCAGCAGTCAAGGACAGGGCATTCAGTACTTC	CASSQGQGIQYF
17	.	many	TRBV7-8	TRBJ1-1	TGTGCCAGCAGCTTAGCCCAAGTCTGGGGAAAGAACACTGAAGCTTTCTTT	CASSLAQVWGKNTEAFF
16	.	.	TRBV20-1	TRBJ1-1	TGCAGTGCCCCGCACCCTTTTGCGATCATGAACACTGAAGCTTTCTTT	CSAPHPFAIMNTEAFF
15	TRBD2	many	TRBV10-3	TRBJ2-7	TGTGCCATCACTAGGACTAGCGGACGAAATGCCGAGCAGTACTTC	CAITRTSGRNAEQYF
15	.	few	TRBV24-1	TRBJ2-5	TGTGCCACCAGTGACCGCCACAGGGAAACGGAGACCCAGTACTTC	CATSDRHRETETQYF
17	.	.	TRBV20-1	TRBJ2-7	TGCAGTGCTAGAGATTTCCAAACCCCATTGGGGGTGTACGAGCAGTACTTC	CSARDFQTPLGVYEQYF
15	.	.	TRBV29-1	TRBJ2-1	TGCAGCGTTGATGGGGTTGGGGAGTTGATTAATGAGCAGTTCTTC	CSVDGVGELINEQFF
13	TRBD1	few	TRBV5-1	TRBJ2-1	TGCGCCAGCAGCTTCAGGGGGTGGAATGAGCAGTTCTTC	CASSFRGWNEQFF
15	TRBD2	few	TRBV20-1	TRBJ2-7	TGCAGTGCTAGAGCGCCGGGACTAGCGGGAAACGAGCAGTACTTC	CSARAPGLAGNEQYF
15	.	.	TRBV4-2	TRBJ2-5	TGTGCCAGCAGCCAAGGGGGAGTTATACAAGAGACCCAGTACTTC	CASSQGGVIQETQYF
15	TRBD2	.	TRBV7-9	TRBJ2-1	TGTGCCAGCAGCCAGACTAGCCGCCCTCTGCTTGGGCAGTTCTTC	CASSQTSRPLLGQFF
14	.	.	TRBV28	TRBJ2-3	TGTGCCAGCAGTTTTGTACTCGGCACAGATACGCAGTATTTT	CASSFVLGTDTQYF
15	.	many	TRBV7-8	TRBJ2-5	TGTGCCAGCAGCCTTCCCAGACTTAACCAAGAGACCCAGTACTTC	CASSLPRLNQETQYF
14	TRBD2	.	TRBV6-2/TRBV6-3	TRBJ2-1	TGTGCCAGCACAACTAGCGGGAGGGGGAATGAGCAGTTCTTC	CASTTSGRGNEQFF